This T cell receptor (beta chain) derives from a study of CXCR3-negative and CXCR3-positive naive CD8 T cells. Looking at the study overall: The dataset comprises about 135 million TRB reads in total, with about 1.5 +/- 0.3 million reads per library. Study-level findings and limits: With CXCR3 expression partially decreased after cryopreservation, most assays relied on fresh PBMCs. Comparison of naive cells showed more hydrophobic TRB CDR3s in CXCR3-positive than in CXCR3-negative naive cells. Diversity ran similarly high across both naive subsets but far lower in memory CD8+ cells.

Concerning this clonotype: Its antigen is currently unknown.

The germline V gene encodes CDR1 SGHNT and CDR2 YYREEE (reference sequence). CDR3 length equals 13 residues. Preparation of TRB cDNA libraries relied on 5' RACE carrying UMI labels. TCRdb re-called the 5' RACE reads and gives one entry per CDR3 protein, without DNA. This sample carries approximately 88,000 distinct CDR3 sequences, with around 0.51% going to the ten biggest clones. The TCR originated in a human donor in good health. Some clones in this sample may be carry-over from other donors' samples. Source material: naive CXCR3+ CD8+ T cells from blood. Subset of the sample: CD45RO-CCR7+CD27+CD95- naive CD8+ T cells expressing CXCR3 (TNR3+). J is TRBJ2-2 and V is TRBV5-4. Here the CDR3 reads CASSLVGKGELFF.